This T cell receptor beta chain emerged from a study of T cells in Graves' hyperthyroidism and ophthalmopathy. Findings and caveats of the study: Ophthalmopathy cases were set apart from stable hyperthyroidism by a 13 V-J model. Also found in blood were most expanded thyroid clonotypes above 0.001.

Uncontrolled infection, other autoimmune disease, pregnancy or lactation barred patients from enrollment. Fresh peripheral blood, approximately 10 ml, was the source of the PBMCs. This clonotype was observed a handful of times. The antigen remains undetermined. Amplification of TCR beta CDR3 regions was performed using RNA transcripts as template. First-round RT-PCR with HTBI primers amplified the TCR CDR3 region. In TCRdb, the multiplex PCR reads were re-called with MiXCR into one record per CDR3 protein. The sample records about 400,000 distinct CDR3 sequences, 15% to 19% being singletons. This CDR3 has 13 amino acids. Per germline, CDR1 MGHDK and CDR2 SYGVNS. V gave up 0 bases and J gave up 2 bases, with 5 bases separating them.

The sequenced material came from blood. This sequence joins TRBV25-1 and TRBJ2-7; no reliable D call. This clonotype was sampled from a young woman with Graves' hyperthyroidism. CDR3 protein: CASSEYLTYEQYF. CDR3 in DNA: TGTGCCAGCAGTGAATATCTCACCTACGAGCAGTACTTC.